What follows is one TCR beta chain and its context. Its antigen is still unknown. The sample originates from a study of response to subunit inactivated influenza vaccine. Points from the study as a whole: Authors proposed each seasonal influenza vaccination draws in few new T cells.

One entry per CDR3 protein, called by TCRdb with MiXCR from the RT-PCR reads. In the table there are more than 500,000 distinct CDR3 sequences, about 11% of which are singletons. This CDR3 is built from 18 residues. The V and J ends lost 3 bases and 0 bases, in that order; junction bases with no gene match: 11. CDR1 is LNHNV and CDR2 is YYDKDF in the germline V gene (reference sequence). The same specimen was also included in a second study, on T cells expressing NK-cell markers. From that paper: In generating TCR beta cDNA, 5'RACE template switching with UMIs was used. In several experiments, sorting was confined to alpha-beta TCR T cells through use of an anti-gamma-delta TCR antibody. The CD3+CD56-NKG2C+ fraction of a few donors was also led by these clonotypes.

The receptor comes from a man between 50 and 59 years old who received an inactivated influenza vaccine. The sequencing here drew on PBMCs from blood, taken on the day of vaccination. The genes are TRBV15 and TRBJ2-7; 10 nucleotides agree with TRBD2. The DNA for the CDR3 is TGTGCCACCAGCAGTCGGGCTAGCGGGGGCCGGAGCTCCTACGAGCAGTACTTC. Translated, it gives CATSSRASGGRSSYEQYF.